One sample yielded the 32 T cell receptor beta chains listed below, sequenced in a study of blood T cell repertoires in COVID-19. TCRdb's table, derived via immunoSEQ multiplex PCR, lists solely in-frame clones and lacks some. The data show about 360,000 clones, 87% seen once. Specimen: PBMCs or T cells enriched from blood (not recorded which). The origin of the receptors is a man aged 35-49 years in a cohort exposed to, infected with or recovered from COVID-19 (not recorded which).

The chain combines TRBV6-5 with TRBJ2-5; tentative D call: TRBD1 (6 bases). Per the germline V gene, CDR1 is MNHEY and CDR2 is SVGAGI. The CDR3 is 15 residues long. V lost 3 bases to trimming and J lost 1 base, with 12 bases between them. CDR3 sequence: CASSYRRQVQETQYF. CDR3 bases: TGTGCCAGCAGTTATCGGCGACAGGTCCAAGAGACCCAGTACTTC.

V is TRBV2 and J is TRBJ1-6, with 10 bases aligning to TRBD1. Germline lookup yields CDR1 SNHLY and CDR2 FYNNEI. Trimming at V came to 6 bases and at J to 4 bases, leaving 3 bases not matched to a gene. This CDR3 has 15 residues. CDR3 in amino acids: CASRTGGNYNSPLHF. The CDR3 DNA sequence: TGTGCCAGCAGGACAGGGGGCAATTATAATTCACCCCTCCACTTT. Variable domain in full (rest from reference TRBV2 and TRBJ1-6): EPEVTQTPSHQVTQMGQEVILRCVPISNHLYFYWYRQILGQKVEFLVSFYNNEISEKSEIFDDQFSVERPDGSNFTLKIRSTKLEDSAMYFCASRTGGNYNSPLHFGNGTRLTVT.

The chain links TRBV28 to TRBJ1-1, with D maybe TRBD1 (6 bases). The V end was cut by 2 bases, the J end by 6 bases, with 13 bases between. The CDR3 covers 14 residues. Germline values: CDR1 MDHEN, CDR2 SYDVKM. The DNA for the CDR3 is TGTGCCAGCAGTTTAGGCGGGGGGCGCCCTGAAGCTTTCTTT. Translation gives CASSLGGGRPEAFF.

This clone was picked up one time. The chain carries TRBV5-1 and TRBJ2-5, with a possible D match to TRBD1 (6 bases). The V gene's germline CDR1 is SGHRS and CDR2 YFSETQ. V was trimmed by 8 bases and J by 3 bases, leaving 14 bases between them. This CDR3 has 13 residues. As DNA, the CDR3 is TGCGCCAGTGGACAGCAAGTGGAAGAGACCCAGTACTTC. As protein: CASGQQVEETQYF.

This rearrangement joins TRBV6-5 to TRBJ2-3, with 10 bases lining up with TRBD1. V dropped 7 bases and J dropped 3; count of bases not matched to a gene: 4. The CDR3 covers 14 residues. Germline V gene sequence: CDR1 MNHEY, CDR2 SVGAGI. This chain's CDR3 is CASMPGQGTDTQYF. DNA of the CDR3: TGTGCCAGCATGCCGGGACAGGGGACAGATACGCAGTATTTT.

This sequence joins TRBV25-1 and TRBJ1-2; D may be TRBD1 (5 bases). Trimming removed 0 bases from V and 6 bases from J, with 8 bases in between. Germline V lookup: CDR1 MGHDK, CDR2 SYGVNS. The CDR3 loop spans 13 amino acids. CDR3 nucleotide sequence: TGTGCCAGCAGTGAATACCTAGGGGATGGCTACACCTTC. Its translation: CASSEYLGDGYTF.

The CDR3 loop reads CASSPRDSPYNEQFF. CDR3 bases: TGTGCCAGCTCACCTCGGGACTCCCCCTACAATGAGCAGTTCTTC. The rearrangement joins TRBV18 to TRBJ2-1, with a possible D match to TRBD2 (6 bases). There are 15 residues in the CDR3. The V and J ends lost 3 bases and 2 bases respectively, with 11 bases between them. From germline, CDR1 is KGHSH and CDR2 LQKENI.

Of note for this clone: The sample carries other DNA sequences with the same CDR3. The V and J genes are TRBV28 and TRBJ2-3, with D unresolved. The CDR3 consists of 14 residues. Between the trimmed V and J ends, which lost 3 bases and 0 bases, there was a span of 7 bases. CDR1 is MDHEN, CDR2 SYDVKM, per germline. The CDR3: CASSLAGSTDTQYF. Here the CDR3 DNA reads TGTGCCAGCAGTTTGGCAGGAAGCACAGATACGCAGTATTTT.

A note on this clone: This specimen includes other DNA sequences encoding the same CDR3. The chain employs TRBV6-5 and TRBJ2-7; 11 positions match TRBD2. Trimming cost V 6 bases and J 4 bases; bases outside gene matches: 2. The CDR3 has 13 amino acids. Germline V gene lookup returns CDR1 MNHEY and CDR2 SVGAGI. The CDR3 loop is CASRLAGVYEQYF. CDR3 nucleotide sequence: TGTGCCAGCAGACTAGCGGGAGTTTACGAGCAGTACTTC.

This chain connects TRBV2 to TRBJ1-2; no reliable D call. Germline V gives CDR1 SNHLY, CDR2 FYNNEI. CDR3 length equals 13 residues. Trimming took 7 bases from V and 2 from J, leaving 11 bases between them. The CDR3 DNA reads as TGTGCCAGCAAAACAGCAAGGAACTATGGCTACACCTTC. Its translation is CASKTARNYGYTF.

This clone was observed once. The V call is TRBV5-1, the J call TRBJ2-1; 9 nucleotides agree with TRBD2. CDR1 SGHRS and CDR2 YFSETQ come from the germline V gene. This CDR3 is built from 15 residues. The J segment lost 5 bases and the V segment lost 1 base, leaving 4 bases of the junction unmatched. CDR3 protein: CASSLRTSVDNEQFF. The CDR3 DNA is TGCGCCAGCAGCTTGAGGACTAGCGTAGACAATGAGCAGTTCTTC. Full variable domain (outside the CDR3, taken from reference TRBV5-1 and TRBJ2-1): KAGVTQTPRYLIKTRGQQVTLSCSPISGHRSVSWYQQTPGQGLQFLFEYFSETQRNKGNFPGRFSGRQFSNSRSEMNVSTLELGDSALYLCASSLRTSVDNEQFFGPGTRLTVL.

The chain's CDR3 is CAWSPSGYSNQPQHF. Written as DNA, the CDR3 is TGTGCCTGGAGCCCCAGCGGCTATAGCAATCAGCCCCAGCATTTT. This chain connects TRBV30 to TRBJ1-5; no reliable D call. CDR1 and CDR2 from the germline V gene are GTSNPN and SVGIG (reference sequence). This CDR3 region has 15 residues. V was trimmed by 3 bases and J by 0 bases, leaving 12 bases between them.

The V gene is TRBV10-3, the J gene TRBJ2-4, with a possible D match to TRBD2 (5 bases). The CDR3 has 14 amino acids. The germline gives CDR1 ENHRY, CDR2 SYGVKD. V lost 11 bases to trimming and J lost 2 bases, with 16 bases between them. The CDR3 protein is CAAGARDPKNIQYF. DNA for the CDR3: TGTGCCGCTGGCGCGAGGGATCCCAAAAACATTCAGTACTTC.

The chain uses TRBV7-9 and TRBJ2-7; 12 bases match TRBD1. V lost 4 bases and J lost 4; bases outside the gene matches: 2. The CDR3 is 14 residues long. Germline loops: CDR1 SEHNR, CDR2 FQNEAQ (reference sequence). In DNA form, the CDR3 reads TGTGCCAGCAGCTGGGGACAGGGGGCTTACGAGCAGTACTTC. Amino acid sequence: CASSWGQGAYEQYF.

J is TRBJ1-2 and V is TRBV19; no firm D call. Germline loops: CDR1 LNHDA, CDR2 SQIVND (reference sequence). CDR3 length equals 11 residues. V gave up 5 bases and J gave up 5 bases, with 6 bases separating them. The chain's CDR3 is CASSQFYGYTF. In nucleotides, the CDR3 is TGTGCCAGTAGTCAGTTTTATGGCTACACCTTC.

This chain links TRBV27 with TRBJ1-1; 7 bases agree with TRBD1. V trimming: 4 bases; J trimming: 4 bases; junction bases outside the gene matches: 15. Germline V CDR1 and CDR2: MNHEY, SMNVEV (reference sequence). The CDR3 has 17 amino acids. CDR3 DNA: TGTGCCAGCAGTTCAAACCGGGACAGATCAAGTAGCACTGAAGCTTTCTTT. Protein product: CASSSNRDRSSSTEAFF.

The V and J genes are TRBV6-5 and TRBJ1-1, with a possible D match to TRBD1 (6 bases). The CDR3 covers 13 residues. Between the trimmed V and J ends, which lost 1 base and 6 bases, there was a span of 9 bases. Germline CDR1 reads MNHEY; CDR2 reads SVGAGI. The CDR3 DNA sequence: TGTGCCAGCAGTTACTTAACAGGGTCTGAAGCTTTCTTT. The encoded protein is CASSYLTGSEAFF.

The V and J genes are TRBV29-1 and TRBJ2-3; 9 nucleotides line up with TRBD1. Germline-derived CDR1 and CDR2 are SQVTM and ANQGSEA. V lost 5 bases, J lost 2 bases, and 5 bases stayed unmatched. CDR3 length: 14 amino acids. The CDR3 reads CSVYGTGTTDTQYF. In DNA, the CDR3 is TGCAGCGTTTATGGGACAGGGACCACAGATACGCAGTATTTT.

The chain is built from TRBV7-2 and TRBJ2-1, with a possible D match to TRBD1 (6 bases). The V gene's germline CDR1 is SGHTA and CDR2 FQGNSA. Trimming left V 0 bases short and J 11 bases short, with 17 bases between. The CDR3 is 15 amino acids. The CDR3 DNA reads as TGTGCCAGCAGCTTAGCGGGGGCTAGTGCCGAGAAGCAGTTCTTC. Translated, it gives CASSLAGASAEKQFF.

This chain connects TRBV6-5 to TRBJ1-2, with 11 bases fitting TRBD1. V lost 6 bases, J lost 7 bases, and 7 bases stayed unmatched. The CDR3 spans 14 residues. Germline V CDR1 and CDR2: MNHEY, SVGAGI. In nucleotides, the CDR3 is TGTGCCAGCAGCATGGACAGGGGGCGCGGTGGCTACACCTTC. Protein: CASSMDRGRGGYTF.

Only one count was recorded for this clone. This chain joins TRBV12-3 or TRBV12-4 and TRBJ2-1; D is undetermined. The CDR3 extends over 11 amino acids. The ends were cut back, 3 bases at V and 8 bases at J, with 5 bases in the middle. DNA of the CDR3: TGTGCCAGCAGTTTGTATGATGAGCAGTTCTTC. Residues: CASSLYDEQFF.

The rearrangement uses TRBV2 and TRBJ1-3, with no clear D. In germline, CDR1 is SNHLY, CDR2 FYNNEI. The CDR3 totals 15 residues. Between the trimmed V and J ends, which lost 5 bases and 2 bases, there was a span of 13 bases. CDR3 protein: CASSNRRAAGNTIYF. The CDR3 region has the DNA TGTGCCAGCAGTAATCGGAGGGCGGCTGGAAACACCATATATTTT.

CDR3 loop: CATSDSGTAGLAATDTQYF. CDR3 coding DNA: TGTGCCACCAGTGATTCCGGGACAGCCGGACTAGCGGCTACAGATACGCAGTATTTT. The J gene is TRBJ2-3, the V gene TRBV24-1, with TRBD2 matching 10 bases. Unmatched junction bases numbered 13, after V lost 2 bases and J lost 3 bases. This CDR3 has 19 amino acids. The V gene's germline CDR1 is KGHDR and CDR2 SFDVKD.

This clone turned up a few times. This chain uses TRBV30 with TRBJ2-7; D call uncertain. CDR3 length: 13 amino acids. Germline CDR1 reads GTSNPN; CDR2 reads SVGIG (reference sequence). V lost 0 bases and J 7 bases, leaving 13 bases between the germline ends. The CDR3 bases are TGTGCCTGGAGTGTAAAGGCGGTAAATGAGCAGTACTTC. Translating gives CAWSVKAVNEQYF.

This sequence joins TRBV11-2 and TRBJ2-1, with 10 bases that match TRBD2. The CDR3 has 15 amino acids. CDR1 SGHAT and CDR2 FQNNGV come from the germline V gene. V shed 5 bases, J shed 6 bases, and the junction held 7 bases outside the gene matches. The chain's CDR3 is CASSISTSGSNEQFF. CDR3 nucleotide sequence: TGTGCCAGCAGCATATCGACTAGCGGGTCCAATGAGCAGTTCTTC.

The chain has TRBV19 and TRBJ1-1, with a possible D match to TRBD1 (5 bases). In germline, CDR1 is LNHDA, CDR2 SQIVND (reference sequence). This CDR3 comprises 15 residues. V was cut by 3 bases and J by 1 base, with 12 bases left in between. The CDR3 DNA follows: TGTGCCAGTAGTATTGGGGGGATGAGGAACACTGAAGCTTTCTTT. It yields the protein CASSIGGMRNTEAFF.

The chain combines TRBV7-9 with TRBJ2-7; 9 nucleotides agree with TRBD1. J lost 1 base, V lost 4 bases, and 5 bases had no gene match. Per germline, CDR1 SEHNR and CDR2 FQNEAQ (reference sequence). The CDR3 is 15 residues long. DNA of the CDR3: TGTGCCAGCAGCTCGGGACAGGGTGGGTCCTACGAGCAGTACTTC. It yields the protein CASSSGQGGSYEQYF. Variable domain in full (rest from reference TRBV7-9 and TRBJ2-7): DTGVSQNPRHKITKRGQNVTFRCDPISEHNRLYWYRQTLGQGPEFLTYFQNEAQLEKSRLLSDRFSAERPKGSFSTLEIQRTEQGDSAMYLCASSSGQGGSYEQYFGPGTRLTVT.

The chain couples TRBV2 to TRBJ1-4, with 8 bases matching TRBD1. The germline CDR1 and CDR2 sequences are SNHLY and FYNNEI. The CDR3 length is 14 residues. The trim removed 7 bases at V and 4 bases at J, leaving 5 bases unmatched. The CDR3 DNA reads as TGTGCCAGCACGCAGGACAGGGTTAATGAAAAACTGTTTTTT. Its translation: CASTQDRVNEKLFF. The full variable domain, its missing parts supplied by reference TRBV2 and TRBJ1-4, is EPEVTQTPSHQVTQMGQEVILRCVPISNHLYFYWYRQILGQKVEFLVSFYNNEISEKSEIFDDQFSVERPDGSNFTLKIRSTKLEDSAMYFCASTQDRVNEKLFFGSGTQLSVL.

This clone has only one observation. This sequence joins TRBV5-4 and TRBJ2-2, with a weak D call TRBD1 (6 bases). V was shortened by 1 base and J by 6 bases, with 13 bases between the two germline ends. There are 15 residues in the CDR3. The germline CDR1 and CDR2 sequences are SGHNT and YYREEE (reference sequence). CDR3 loop: CASSLPQGISGELFF. The CDR3 DNA follows: TGTGCCAGCAGCTTGCCGCAGGGGATCTCCGGGGAGCTGTTTTTT.

V usage is TRBV3-1 (or the pseudogene TRBV3-2) and J usage is TRBJ2-2; D is perhaps TRBD1 (5 bases). The CDR3 has 14 amino acids. Germline CDR1 LGHDT, CDR2 YNNKEL (reference sequence). Deletions cut 1 base from V and 6 bases from J, with 9 bases between. CDR3 DNA: TGTGCCAGCAGCCAAGTAGGGGCGTCCGGGGAGCTGTTTTTT. It specifies CASSQVGASGELFF.

Notes on this clone: This sample also contains other DNA sequences that code for the same CDR3. The chain employs TRBV5-1 and TRBJ2-2; 10 bases agree with TRBD1. V lost 0 bases, J lost 4 bases, and 0 bases stayed unmatched. Germline V gene data show CDR1 as SGHRS and CDR2 as YFSETQ. The CDR3 runs to 15 residues. CDR3 sequence: CASSLGTGGTGELFF. The CDR3 DNA reads as TGCGCCAGCAGCTTGGGGACAGGGGGCACCGGGGAGCTGTTTTTT. Filled out from reference TRBV5-1 and TRBJ2-2, the complete variable domain reads KAGVTQTPRYLIKTRGQQVTLSCSPISGHRSVSWYQQTPGQGLQFLFEYFSETQRNKGNFPGRFSGRQFSNSRSEMNVSTLELGDSALYLCASSLGTGGTGELFFGEGSRLTVL.

The V call is TRBV6-5, the J call TRBJ2-2, with D possibly TRBD1 on 6 matching bases. The CDR3 is 13 amino acids. Germline CDR1 and CDR2: MNHEY and SVGAGI. Trimming removed 7 bases from V and 3 bases from J, with 9 bases in between. CDR3 coding DNA: TGTGCCAGCATACAGGGAGACACCGGGGAGCTGTTTTTT. Translating it yields CASIQGDTGELFF.